These 10 T cell receptor beta chains came from one sample sequenced in a study of T-cell reconstitution after alpha-beta-depleted transplantation in children. The library targeted TCRbeta and was prepared with unique molecular identifiers. TCRdb re-analysed the PCR reads in MiXCR, keeping a single row per CDR3 protein. This sample carries over 400,000 distinct CDR3 sequences, approximately 13% of them seen once, and the ten largest clones take about 5.4%. The sample here was PBMCs from the stem cell graft donor, taken from the stem cell graft. The receptors originated from a human donor who donated a stem cell graft to a child with combined immunodeficiency.

This clonotype was seen a few times. This chain uses TRBV24-1 with TRBJ2-4; D remains ambiguous. CDR3 size: 18 residues. Germline V gene sequence: CDR1 KGHDR, CDR2 SFDVKD. V shed 0 bases and J shed 0 bases, with 14 bases lying between them. The CDR3, as DNA: TGTGCCACCAGTGATTTGCCGGGCAGAACTTTAGCCAAAAACATTCAGTACTTC. This translates into CATSDLPGRTLAKNIQYF.

This clonotype was counted between two and nine times. This chain connects TRBV28 to TRBJ2-5; 8 nucleotides match TRBD2. Germline CDR1 reads MDHEN; CDR2 reads SYDVKM. The CDR3 is made up of 19 amino acids. Germline trimming cut 2 bases from V and 5 bases from J; bases unmatched to any gene: 19. CDR3: CASSLGMDSGSHKGETQYF. CDR3 nucleotides: TGTGCCAGCAGTTTAGGGATGGACAGCGGGAGTCATAAGGGGGAGACCCAGTACTTC.

This clonotype was counted a few times. The V call is TRBV20-1, the J call TRBJ1-3, with 7 bases identical to TRBD1. With 6 bases clipped from V and 3 bases from J, the junction kept 8 bases outside the gene matches. Looked up from germline, CDR1 is DFQATT and CDR2 is SNEGSKA (reference sequence). The CDR3 sequence is 14 residues long. This CDR3 is CSATDRVLGNTIYF. In DNA, the CDR3 is TGCAGTGCCACCGACAGGGTACTTGGAAACACCATATATTTT.

The chain uses TRBV11-2 and TRBJ2-3, with TRBD2 matching 9 bases. The germline V gene has CDR1 SGHAT and CDR2 FQNNGV. V lost 1 base to trimming and J lost 2 bases; unmatched junction nucleotides: 4. This CDR3 spans 16 amino acids. Written as DNA, the CDR3 is TGTGCCAGCAGCTTAGGAGCGGGGGGCCACACAGATACGCAGTATTTT. Encoded protein: CASSLGAGGHTDTQYF.

The rearrangement uses TRBV27 and TRBJ2-1; TRBD2 matches 16 bases. The CDR3 contains 15 residues. J gave up 9 bases and V 4 bases, and 3 bases lay outside the gene matches. Germline V CDR1 and CDR2: MNHEY, SMNVEV (reference sequence). The chain's CDR3 is CASSSGTSGRAEQFF. CDR3 sequence (DNA): TGTGCCAGCAGTTCCGGGACTAGCGGGAGGGCTGAGCAGTTCTTC.

V and J are TRBV6-1 and TRBJ2-1; 12 nucleotides agree with TRBD1. Trimming cost V 6 bases and J 6 bases; bases outside gene matches: 18. Looked up from germline, CDR1 is MNHNS and CDR2 is SASEGT. The CDR3 sequence is 19 residues long. CDR3 protein: CASSRSGTGGSTTGNEQFF. CDR3 sequence (DNA): TGTGCCAGCAGCCGATCCGGGACAGGGGGCTCTACTACGGGCAATGAGCAGTTCTTC.

This chain joins TRBV20-1 and TRBJ2-4; 10 nucleotides align to TRBD2. The CDR3 spans 18 residues. Germline V CDR1 and CDR2: DFQATT, SNEGSKA (reference sequence). V lost 0 bases to trimming and J lost 4 bases; unmatched junction nucleotides: 12. CDR3 in DNA: TGCAGTGCTAGAGATCTCCTAGCGGGGGTCCTAGGGAAAAACATTCAGTACTTC. It encodes CSARDLLAGVLGKNIQYF.

This clonotype showed up many times. V and J are TRBV29-1 and TRBJ2-1; D might be TRBD1 (6 bases). Trimming took off 6 bases at V and 6 bases at J, with 15 bases between the two ends. The CDR3 has 13 residues. CDR1 SQVTM and CDR2 ANQGSEA come from the germline V gene. The CDR3 sequence: CSVGDIEGNEQFF. DNA for the CDR3: TGCAGCGTGGGGGACATCGAGGGCAATGAGCAGTTCTTC.

The rearrangement uses TRBV12-3 or TRBV12-4 and TRBJ2-3, with TRBD2 as a possible D gene (6 bases). Trimming stripped 5 bases from V and 4 bases from J, with 19 bases between. This CDR3 region has 16 residues. CDR3 DNA sequence: TGTGCCAGCAGTCCATCTGGGCGCGGGGAGGCAGATACGCAGTATTTT. This codes for CASSPSGRGEADTQYF.

The CDR3 sequence: CSVRGPGNEQFF. In DNA, the CDR3 is TGCAGCGTCAGGGGCCCCGGCAATGAGCAGTTCTTC. V is TRBV29-1 and J is TRBJ2-1, with D tentatively TRBD1 (6 bases). Germline values: CDR1 SQVTM, CDR2 ANQGSEA. Trimming pared 6 bases from V and 6 bases from J, leaving 12 bases between. The CDR3 extends over 12 amino acids.